Included here is one T cell receptor (beta chain) sequence, with context. Its cognate antigen is unknown. The CDR3 is 13 residues long. Germline CDR1 reads SGHRS; CDR2 reads YFSETQ. The V end lost 0 bases, the J end lost 7 bases, and 10 bases lay between the germline ends. The sample originates from a study of identical twins. Findings of the study overall: Researchers reported excess low generation probability among twin-shared out-of-frame alpha sequences.

MiXCR, run by TCRdb on the 5' RACE reads, gives a single entry per CDR3 protein. Among around 1.7 million distinct CDR3 sequences listed, about 32% were seen once. This TCR came from a newborn girl in good health. The sequenced material came from cord blood. V is TRBV5-1 and J is TRBJ1-2; maybe TRBD1 (6 bases). The CDR3 loop reads CASSLGTQGGYTF. DNA for the CDR3: TGCGCCAGCAGCTTGGGGACACAGGGTGGCTACACCTTC.